This entry concerns a single T cell receptor (beta chain). Its antigen remains unidentified. At the DNA level, this CDR3 is encoded by other sequences in the same sample as well. The CDR3 has 13 amino acids. V shed 2 bases, J shed 3 bases, and the junction held 1 base outside the gene matches. CDR1 is MNHEY, CDR2 SMNVEV, per germline (reference sequence). This entry is derived from a study of shared clonotypes between healthy human individuals. Whole-study context: Three plates were used per donor for CD4 naive, three for CD4 memory, two for CD8 naive and one for CD8 memory. Findings of the study overall: Generation probabilities of non-shared clonotypes were lower (relative to those shared by all four donors). Among the subsets, naive ones generally showed larger estimated richness than memory ones.

Per the authors' pipeline: Quality scores were absent from the junction-only immunoSEQ sequences, so filtering differed. Some clones are missing from TCRdb's copy, which holds only in-frame ones; the method was immunoSEQ multiplex PCR. The DNA gave D and trimming, while V, J and clone size come from that table. The table records roughly 2,000,000 clones, around 93% of them present only once. CD8 cells classed as naive were CD45RO-negative and positively selected for CCR7, excluding terminally differentiated effector memory CD45RA+ cells. V gene TRBV27 combines with J gene TRBJ2-7, with 7 bases fitting TRBD1. The clonotype comes from a man younger than 35 in good health. Some clones in this sample may be carry-over from other donors' samples. The source material was naive CD8+ T cells from PBMCs. The CDR3 loop reads CASSLRDSYEQYF. Written as DNA, the CDR3 is TGTGCCAGCAGTTTAAGGGACAGCTACGAGCAGTACTTC.